This T cell receptor (beta chain) was sequenced in a study of T-cell memory formation after mild COVID-19. Overall study findings and caveats: Among clones contracting day 15 to 85, CD4/CD8 was balanced, whereas later expanders leaned CD4+. Some clones that responded were present in memory (sampled pre-infection), which suggests cross-reactive memory joined.

Germline V lookup: CDR1 SNHLY, CDR2 FYNNEI. The germline V and J ends were trimmed by 2 bases and 1 base, with 9 bases remaining between them. The CDR3 consists of 14 residues. Barcoded TCR alpha and TCR beta cDNA libraries with UMIs came from 5'RACE using constant-segment primers. TCRdb recomputed calls from the 5' RACE reads with MiXCR, one row per CDR3 protein. The data contain tens of thousands of distinct CDR3 sequences, roughly an eighth of them singletons. A note on this clonotype: Its antigen is still unknown.

Material: PBMCs or a T cell subset sorted from them (not recorded which). V and J are TRBV2 and TRBJ2-7; D perhaps matches TRBD1 (5 bases). The receptor was derived from an adult woman who had mild COVID-19 (a few samples of this study predate the infection). Cell type and time point are not known. The DNA for the CDR3 is TGTGCCAGCAGTGAATACCCAGGGTCCTACGAGCAGTACTTC. Amino acids: CASSEYPGSYEQYF.